Listed below are T cell receptor beta chains from one sample, sequenced in a study of human T cells and chemical hapten exposure. TCRdb called the RACE reads again in MiXCR, with one record for every CDR3 protein. This table holds about 380,000 distinct CDR3 sequences, 4.8% found once. Sequencing used whole blood, obtained in connection with sensitization to the hapten diphenylcyclopropenone (DPC). The receptors here all came from a woman aged 45 to 65 with alopecia areata. Some clones in this sample may be carry-over from other donors' samples. CDR3s include the opening cysteine and the closing phenylalanine or tryptophan. Each record gives: D gene, V gene, clone size, J gene, CDR3 protein, CDR3 DNA. The D gene is left open where the match is weak. The listing skips clone size in some rows; elsewhere it reads once, few, many or a size class.

>NA|TRBV10-1|few|TRBJ1-1
CASRQEGNTEAFF
TGCGCCAGCCGCCAGGAGGGGAACACTGAAGCTTTCTTT
>TRBD1|TRBV5-1|many|TRBJ1-2
CASSSRQGVYGYTF
TGCGCCAGCAGCTCGCGTCAGGGGGTCTATGGCTACACCTTC
>NA|TRBV7-2|many|TRBJ2-7
CASSLALQDQQYF
TGTGCCAGCAGCTTAGCGTTGCAGGATCAGCAGTACTTC
>TRBD1|TRBV10-3|few|TRBJ2-6
CAISTGTGAGANVLTF
TGTGCCATCAGCACCGGGACAGGGGCTGGGGCCAACGTCCTGACTTTC
>NA|TRBV6-2/TRBV6-3|many|TRBJ1-1
CASSYSGVRRAFF
TGTGCCAGCAGTTACTCCGGGGTTCGTCGCGCTTTCTTT
>TRBD1|TRBV7-9|few|TRBJ2-7
CASSYGDSEQYF
TGTGCCAGCAGCTACGGGGACAGCGAGCAGTACTTC
>TRBD1|TRBV11-2|many|TRBJ2-7
CASRDAGTGVHEQYF
TGTGCCAGCAGAGATGCCGGGACAGGGGTACACGAGCAGTACTTC
>NA|TRBV25-1|many|TRBJ1-2
CASSDWGRRGYTF
TGTGCCAGCAGTGATTGGGGAAGGAGAGGCTACACCTTC
>TRBD1|TRBV5-5|NA|TRBJ1-4
CASSLEGAPRELFF
TGTGCCAGCAGCTTGGAGGGGGCCCCCAGGGAACTGTTTTTT
>TRBD2|TRBV9|few|TRBJ2-3
CASKTSGGWGDTQYF
TGTGCCAGCAAGACTAGCGGGGGATGGGGAGATACGCAGTATTTT
>NA|TRBV24-1|NA|TRBJ2-5
CATRGSTGSEETQYF
TGTGCCACCAGAGGAAGTACAGGGAGCGAAGAGACCCAGTACTTC
>NA|TRBV6-6|many|TRBJ1-3
CASSYDTTGNTIYF
TGTGCCAGCAGTTACGACACTACTGGAAACACCATATATTTT
>TRBD1|TRBV7-9|many|TRBJ1-5
CASSFGQGVNQPQHF
TGTGCCAGCAGCTTCGGACAGGGGGTAAATCAGCCCCAGCATTTT
>NA|TRBV11-2|many|TRBJ1-2
CASSLIPDYGYTF
TGTGCCAGCAGCTTAATTCCGGACTATGGCTACACCTTC
>NA|TRBV6-1|many|TRBJ1-1
CASSDTAMNTEAFF
TGTGCCAGCAGTGATACAGCCATGAACACTGAAGCTTTCTTT
>TRBD1|TRBV12-3/TRBV12-4|few|TRBJ1-5
CASSSQGVNQPQHF
TGTGCCAGCAGTTCCCAGGGGGTCAATCAGCCCCAGCATTTT
>TRBD1|TRBV24-1|many|TRBJ2-7
CATSEGQGSPYEQYF
TGTGCCACCAGTGAGGGACAGGGATCACCCTACGAGCAGTACTTC
>NA|TRBV27|many|TRBJ2-3
CASSPLSTDTQYF
TGTGCCAGCAGCCCACTTAGCACAGATACGCAGTATTTT
>NA|TRBV7-2|many|TRBJ2-3
CASGNRDTQYF
TGTGCCAGCGGAAACAGGGATACGCAGTATTTT
>NA|TRBV6-5|few|TRBJ2-3
CASSQWTKATDTQYF
TGTGCCAGCAGTCAATGGACTAAGGCCACAGATACGCAGTATTTT
>NA|TRBV2|many|TRBJ1-2
CASSGRKNYGYTF
TGTGCCAGCAGTGGGCGGAAAAACTATGGCTACACCTTC
>TRBD1|TRBV13|many|TRBJ1-6
CASSTRQGASSPLHF
TGTGCCAGCAGCACCCGACAGGGGGCAAGCTCACCCCTCCACTTT
>NA|TRBV7-2|few|TRBJ1-2
CASSLKGRGAATDYGYTF
TGTGCCAGCAGCTTAAAAGGGAGGGGGGCAGCTACCGACTATGGCTACACCTTC
>NA|TRBV28|few|TRBJ2-3
CASRPPSAYTDTQYF
TGTGCCAGCAGACCCCCTAGCGCCTACACAGATACGCAGTATTTT
>NA|TRBV6-6|few|TRBJ1-2
CASSYSNMQRGYTF
TGTGCCAGCAGTTACTCGAACATGCAACGGGGCTACACCTTC
>NA|TRBV20-1|few|TRBJ2-1
CSARQGGYEQFF
TGCAGTGCTAGACAGGGTGGTTATGAGCAGTTCTTC